These 18 T cell receptor beta chains share one sample of origin, sequenced in a study of OX40 agonist ivuxolimab in advanced cancers. TCRdb's table, derived via immunoSEQ multiplex PCR, lists solely in-frame clones and lacks some. The sample shows about 69,000 clones, approximately 90% of them seen only once. Source: CD4+ or CD8+ T cells sorted from blood, taken in a trial of the OX40 agonist ivuxolimab. Receptor source: an adult with an advanced solid tumor such as melanoma, head and neck, liver or kidney cancer.

This rearrangement joins TRBV9 to TRBJ1-1, with D possibly TRBD1 on 5 matching bases. The CDR3 has 14 residues. From germline, CDR1 is SGDLS and CDR2 YYNGEE. Trimming pared 3 bases from V and 11 bases from J, leaving 20 bases between. CDR3 bases: TGTGCCAGCAGCGGGCCGGGACGCCAAACTCCGGCTTTCTTT. This gives the protein CASSGPGRQTPAFF.

V is TRBV5-1 and J is TRBJ1-4; D is unclear. Germline V gene sequence: CDR1 SGHRS, CDR2 YFSETQ. The CDR3 is 11 residues long. V was shortened by 3 bases and J by 10 bases, with 7 bases between the two germline ends. The CDR3 loop is CASSSGGKLFF. CDR3 nucleotide sequence: TGCGCCAGCAGCTCCGGTGGAAAACTGTTTTTT.

This clone has only a few counts. V gene TRBV11-2 combines with J gene TRBJ1-2, with TRBD1 identical over 9 bases. Germline lookup yields CDR1 SGHAT and CDR2 FQNNGV. The CDR3 sequence is 14 residues long. V trimming: 5 bases; J trimming: 4 bases; junction bases outside the gene matches: 5. The CDR3 region is CASSLRDRVYGYTF. The CDR3 DNA sequence: TGTGCCAGCAGCCTCCGGGACAGGGTCTATGGCTACACCTTC. The full variable domain, its missing parts supplied by reference TRBV11-2 and TRBJ1-2, is EAGVAQSPRYKIIEKRQSVAFWCNPISGHATLYWYQQILGQGPKLLIQFQNNGVVDDSQLPKDRFSAERLKGVDSTLKIQPAKLEDSAVYLCASSLRDRVYGYTFGSGTRLTVV.

This clone was found a few times. The genes are TRBV14 and TRBJ1-2; D remains ambiguous. This CDR3 has 13 amino acids. Trimming left V 5 bases short and J 8 bases short, with 15 bases between. CDR1 is SGHDN, CDR2 FVKESK, per germline. In DNA form, the CDR3 reads TGTGCCAGCAGCGTTGAACATGACAAGGGCTACACCTTC. It yields the protein CASSVEHDKGYTF.

With regard to this clone: Its ends do not fully match the called genes, so a read error is possible. The rearrangement uses TRBV10-3 and TRBJ1-1; 7 positions agree with TRBD1. CDR1 is ENHRY and CDR2 is SYGVKD in the germline V gene. The CDR3 runs to 17 residues. This chain's CDR3 is CAISHMRGTAMNTEAFF. CDR3 nucleotides: TGTGCCATCAGTCACATGAGGGGGACAGCGATGAATACTGAAGCTTTCTTT.

In regard to this clone: Mismatch with germline at one junction end may stem from a read error. Other DNA sequences within the sample encode an identical CDR3. This rearrangement joins TRBV18 to TRBJ2-3, with 7 bases fitting TRBD1. Germline values: CDR1 KGHSH, CDR2 LQKENI. The CDR3 totals 15 residues. CDR3 sequence (DNA): TGTGCCAGCTCCCCACCGGGACAGAGCACAGATACGCAGTATTTT. It yields the protein CASSPPGQSTDTQYF. Full variable domain (remainder filled in from reference TRBV18 and TRBJ2-3): NAGVMQNPRHLVRRRGQEARLRCSPMKGHSHVYWYRQLPEEGLKFMVYLQKENIIDESGMPKERFSAEFPKEGPSILRIQQVVRGDSAAYFCASSPPGQSTDTQYFGPGTRLTVL.

The J gene is TRBJ2-1, the V gene TRBV6-6; TRBD1 agrees at 9 bases. The trim removed 2 bases at V and 6 bases at J, leaving 5 bases unmatched. This CDR3 is built from 15 residues. Germline CDR1 and CDR2: MNHNY and SVGAGI (reference sequence). Here the CDR3 reads CASSYIDRGSNEQFF. CDR3 nucleotide sequence: TGTGCCAGCAGTTACATCGACAGGGGGAGCAATGAGCAGTTCTTC.

This chain connects TRBV5-6 to TRBJ2-2; D is perhaps TRBD2 (5 bases). Looked up from germline, CDR1 is SGHDT and CDR2 is YYEEEE. This CDR3 has 17 amino acids. Deletions cut 4 bases from V and 0 bases from J, with 16 bases between. The CDR3 nucleotides are TGTGCCAGCAGCCCCGGACGGGGAACTGCGAACACCGGGGAGCTGTTTTTT. Translating it yields CASSPGRGTANTGELFF.

The chain employs TRBV5-1 and TRBJ1-2; D gene ambiguous. In germline, CDR1 is SGHRS, CDR2 YFSETQ. This CDR3 has 13 amino acids. The V end was cut by 4 bases, the J end by 2 bases, with 9 bases between. The CDR3 coding sequence is TGCGCCAGCAGCCCGATACCGAACTATGGCTACACCTTC. Protein: CASSPIPNYGYTF.

This clone was found once. V is TRBV19 and J is TRBJ1-4, with D unresolved. Germline V gene sequence: CDR1 LNHDA, CDR2 SQIVND (reference sequence). The CDR3 contains 13 residues. The germline V and J ends were trimmed by 3 bases and 8 bases, with 10 bases remaining between them. The CDR3 DNA reads TGTGCCAGTAGTATGCAGAACCCAGAAAAACTGTTTTTT. Its protein product is CASSMQNPEKLFF.

This clone was observed a single time. This chain links TRBV19 with TRBJ2-7, with D perhaps matching TRBD1 (6 bases). Germline CDR1 LNHDA, CDR2 SQIVND (reference sequence). This CDR3 region has 15 residues. Trimming removed 1 base from V and 3 bases from J, with 13 bases in between. CDR3 nucleotide sequence: TGTGCCAGTAGTATAGCGGACAGCTATTACTACGAGCAGTACTTC. Protein: CASSIADSYYYEQYF. The full variable domain, rest sourced from reference TRBV19 and TRBJ2-7, is DGGITQSPKYLFRKEGQNVTLSCEQNLNHDAMYWYRQDPGQGLRLIYYSQIVNDFQKGDIAEGYSVSREKKESFPLTVTSAQKNPTAFYLCASSIADSYYYEQYFGPGTRLTVT.

The V call is TRBV6-1, the J call TRBJ2-4; the D is unclear. Trimming shortened V by 2 bases and J by 1 base, and 12 bases separated the two germline ends. The CDR3 consists of 16 residues. The germline V gene encodes CDR1 MNHNS and CDR2 SASEGT. The CDR3 spells CASSERVGRAKNIQYF. The CDR3 DNA reads TGTGCCAGCAGTGAACGGGTCGGGCGGGCCAAAAACATTCAGTACTTC.

The chain carries TRBV7-3 and TRBJ2-1; D call uncertain. The CDR3 sequence is 16 residues long. From germline, CDR1 is SGHTA and CDR2 FQGTGA. V lost 2 bases, J lost 0 bases, and 11 bases lay in between. The CDR3 DNA sequence: TGTGCCAGCAGCTTATTGATAGGTAGCTCCTACAATGAGCAGTTCTTC. Protein product: CASSLLIGSSYNEQFF.

The chain carries TRBV19 and TRBJ2-1, with TRBD2 as a possible D gene (6 bases). The V end was cut by 5 bases, the J end by 0 bases, with 11 bases between. Germline CDR1 LNHDA, CDR2 SQIVND (reference sequence). The CDR3 covers 15 residues. CDR3 bases: TGTGCCAGTAGTCTCATGGGGGGCTCCTACAATGAGCAGTTCTTC. Its protein product is CASSLMGGSYNEQFF.

V gene TRBV14 combines with J gene TRBJ2-3; 8 nucleotides line up with TRBD2. V was pared by 4 bases and J by 1 base, with 13 bases of the junction left unmatched. CDR3 length equals 18 residues. Germline V CDR1 and CDR2: SGHDN, FVKESK. The CDR3 sequence: CASSPSQAGGRRTDTQYF. The CDR3 DNA is TGTGCCAGCAGCCCCTCCCAGGCCGGCGGGAGGCGCACAGATACGCAGTATTTT. Supplemented by reference TRBV14 and TRBJ2-3, the full variable domain reads EAGVTQFPSHSVIEKGQTVTLRCDPISGHDNLYWYRRVMGKEIKFLLHFVKESKQDESGMPNNRFLAERTGGTYSTLKVQPAELEDSGVYFCASSPSQAGGRRTDTQYFGPGTRLTVL.

The genes are TRBV7-3 and TRBJ2-2, with D possibly being TRBD2 (6 bases). The germline CDR1 and CDR2 sequences are SGHTA and FQGTGA. The CDR3 extends over 17 amino acids. V was clipped by 2 bases and J by 0 bases, with 13 bases between them. The CDR3 DNA follows: TGTGCCAGCAGCTTAGGGAGGTTGGGGCCGAACACCGGGGAGCTGTTTTTT. This encodes CASSLGRLGPNTGELFF.

The chain combines TRBV7-8 with TRBJ1-5; a possible D gene is TRBD1 (5 bases). The CDR3 is 14 residues long. V lost 1 base to trimming and J lost 6 bases, with 10 bases between them. Germline CDR1 reads SGHVS; CDR2 reads FQNEAQ. In nucleotides, the CDR3 is TGTGCCAGCAGCTTAGGGGGGGGAACTCAGCCCCAGCATTTT. Translating gives CASSLGGGTQPQHF.

CDR3 residues: CASSFPTVDEQFF. The CDR3, as DNA: TGTGCCAGCAGCTTCCCTACAGTCGATGAGCAGTTCTTC. The rearrangement links TRBV7-9 to TRBJ2-1; no clear D. V dropped 3 bases and J dropped 8 bases, with 11 bases sitting between them. This CDR3 is 13 amino acids long. Germline CDR1 SEHNR, CDR2 FQNEAQ (reference sequence).